This T cell receptor beta chain was found in a study of cytomegalovirus exposure and HLA in healthy donors. Study observations and caveats: The productive fraction for most TCR beta V segments was about 87% or about 30% in an earlier analysis.

With 4 bases clipped from V and 3 bases from J, the junction kept 16 bases outside the gene matches. Germline-derived CDR1 and CDR2 are SGHDT and YYEEEE. This CDR3 has 17 amino acids. Notes on this clone: The antigen remains unidentified.

This PCR relied on a set of 60 Vbeta primers and 13 Jbeta primers. Here immunoSEQ multiplex PCR was the method, and the copy in TCRdb shows in-frame clones only, minus some. This table lists about 160,000 clones. The source is a woman aged 55 to 70 in good health and CMV-seronegative. V is TRBV5-6 and J is TRBJ2-7, with 7 bases lining up with TRBD1. Source material: PBMCs. The CDR3 coding sequence is TGTGCCAGCAGCAGGCCGATTTATTCCGGGACAGACTACGAGCAGTACTTC. Encoded protein: CASSRPIYSGTDYEQYF.